The clone carrying this TCR beta chain was counted ten times or more. The CDR3 has 14 residues. V lost 6 bases, J lost 4 bases, and 10 bases stayed unmatched. Germline V gives CDR1 DFQATT, CDR2 SNEGSKA (reference sequence). Each CDR3 protein is one row after TCRdb ran MiXCR on the RT-PCR reads. Among hundreds of thousands of distinct CDR3 sequences listed, 13% to 15% were seen once. The chain uses TRBV20-1 and TRBJ2-7; 9 bases map to TRBD1. The receptor was derived from a female donor in good health, serving as a healthy control. Sequencing used memory CD4+ T cells from blood. The CDR3 DNA reads TGCAGTGCCCCCGACGGACAGGGGAATTACGAGCAGTACTTC. Translating it yields CSAPDGQGNYEQYF.